The sequence of this T cell receptor beta chain was determined in a study of identical twins. Template switching added a universal primer site, and cDNA bore unique molecular identifiers. TCRdb re-analysed the 5' RACE reads in MiXCR, keeping a single row per CDR3 protein. The sample consists of some 560,000 distinct CDR3 sequences, just under 10% of them appearing once. This clonotype has more than one count but fewer than ten. Its specificity is not known. Whole-study results and caveats: It was out-of-frame TCR alpha sharing in monozygotic twins that models underestimated. Within cord blood, abundant beta clonotypes carried fewer insertions, but memory repertoires showed no such trend. A partial confounding effect on zero-insertion analyses could come from invariant MAIT and iNKT cells.

This CDR3 spans 14 amino acids. Trimming left V 8 bases short and J 8 bases short, with 18 bases between. The V gene's germline CDR1 is MNHNS and CDR2 SASEGT. These same records also appear under a second study, on yellow fever vaccine responses in identical twins.

The clonotype was recovered from a woman in her late teens or twenties in good health. The sample was PBMCs. The chain employs TRBV6-1 and TRBJ1-4; a possible D gene is TRBD1 (5 bases). The CDR3 protein is CASHGGPGLEKLFF. For the CDR3, the DNA is TGTGCCAGCCACGGGGGTCCCGGGCTGGAAAAACTGTTTTTT.